A selection of T cell receptor beta chains follows, all from one sample in a study of T cells in Graves' hyperthyroidism and ophthalmopathy. TCRdb re-analysed the multiplex PCR reads in MiXCR, keeping a single row per CDR3 protein. Of approximately 430,000 distinct CDR3 sequences listed, approximately 14% are singletons. Sequencing was done on a sample of blood. The receptors shown here come from a young woman with Graves' hyperthyroidism. The CDR3 runs from the conserved cysteine through the conserved F or W. A D gene is named only where the DNA matches it firmly. Not every row has a clone size; where given, it reads once, few, many or a size class.

.	TRBV7-9	13	TRBJ1-5	.	TGTGCCAGCAGCCATGGGCCAGGTCAGCCCCAGCATTTT	CASSHGPGQPQHF
TRBD2	TRBV6-1	15	TRBJ2-1	many	TGTGCCAGCAGACCTAGCGGGGGACGCTACAATGAGCAGTTCTTC	CASRPSGGRYNEQFF
.	TRBV12-3/TRBV12-4	16	TRBJ1-6	many	TGTGCCAGCAGTTCTGTCGGTGGGTCCTATAATTCACCCCTCCACTTT	CASSSVGGSYNSPLHF
.	TRBV18	14	TRBJ1-1	many	TGTGCCAGCTCACCACTCCCGGCGAACACTGAAGCTTTCTTT	CASSPLPANTEAFF
TRBD1	TRBV28	17	TRBJ1-2	many	TGTGCCAGCAGTTCGGACAGGGGAAATTATTTAGACTATGGCTACACCTTC	CASSSDRGNYLDYGYTF
TRBD1	TRBV3-1	18	TRBJ1-6	many	TGTGCCAGCAGCCAAGGATTTCTAGGACAGGGCTGGAATTCACCCCTCCACTTT	CASSQGFLGQGWNSPLHF
.	TRBV19	14	TRBJ1-1	many	TGTGCCAGTACCATGGGGGGTATGAACACTGAAGCTTTCTTT	CASTMGGMNTEAFF
.	TRBV20-1	11	TRBJ1-1	many	TGCAGTGCTTGGACGGATCTGAGGGCTTTCTTT	CSAWTDLRAFF
.	TRBV6-1	13	TRBJ1-5	few	TGTGCCAGCAGTCAGTTCCATAATCAGCCCCAGCATTTT	CASSQFHNQPQHF
.	TRBV19	15	TRBJ2-7	.	TGTGCCAGTAGTATTGTGGGCAGCCACTCCTACGAGCAGTACTTC	CASSIVGSHSYEQYF
.	TRBV7-2	15	TRBJ2-1	many	TGTGCCAGCAGCTTAGATTTGGCAAACTACAATGAGCAGTTCTTC	CASSLDLANYNEQFF
.	TRBV28	14	TRBJ2-7	many	TGTGCCAGCAGTCCCGCGGGGTTTACCTACGAGCAGTACTTC	CASSPAGFTYEQYF
.	TRBV19	14	TRBJ1-2	.	TGTGCCAGTAGTGAGGCGGCAGTTGCCTATGGCTACACCTTC	CASSEAAVAYGYTF
TRBD2	TRBV12-3/TRBV12-4	16	TRBJ2-5	many	TGTGCCAGCAGCCTTACTAGCGGGGGGGGTCAAGAGACCCAGTACTTC	CASSLTSGGGQETQYF
TRBD2	TRBV19	21	TRBJ2-1	.	TGTGCCAGTAGTATAGATGCCCCTTCAGCGGGGGGTCGAAGCTCCTACAATGAGCAGTTCTTC	CASSIDAPSAGGRSSYNEQFF
.	TRBV27	14	TRBJ2-1	many	TGTGCCAGCAAGGAGGGAGGCTCCTACAATGAGCAGTTCTTC	CASKEGGSYNEQFF
.	TRBV9	13	TRBJ1-2	few	TGTGCCAGCAGCCCGGGCCGACCCTATGGCTACACCTTC	CASSPGRPYGYTF
TRBD1	TRBV5-1	14	TRBJ1-4	many	TGCGCCAGCAAGGGGACAGGGAATAATGAAAAACTGTTTTTT	CASKGTGNNEKLFF
.	TRBV12-3/TRBV12-4	13	TRBJ1-5	many	TGTGCCAGCAGAGGGTATGGCAATCAGCCCCAGCATTTT	CASRGYGNQPQHF